The T cell receptor beta chain described here comes from a study of memory CD4+ T cells and cytomegalovirus serostatus. This CDR3 has 13 amino acids. Looked up from germline, CDR1 is SGHTA and CDR2 is FQGNSA. V was shortened by 6 bases and J by 5 bases, with 12 bases between the two germline ends. Study conclusions and caveats: Each of approximately 73 CMV-associated TCRbeta sequences occurred in one to five individuals. Suggested: most of the CMV-linked TCR signature lies in CD4+ memory cells.

Worth noting for this clone: Antigen: not known.

The sort gate was single viable CD3+CD4+CD8-CD45RO+ cells for memory CD4+ T cells. Total CD4+ T cells were enriched by CD4 positive selection. Sequencing was performed with immunoSEQ multiplex PCR; in TCRdb, only in-frame clones are kept and a portion is missing. This repertoire shows roughly 76,000 clones, roughly 78% found once; its top ten account for around 2.6%. The rearrangement uses TRBV7-2 and TRBJ2-3, with a tentative D call TRBD2 (6 bases). Sequencing was performed on memory CD4+ T cells from blood. The origin of this receptor is an adult in good health and CMV-seropositive. CDR3 loop: CASREGEVDTQYF. The CDR3 DNA reads TGTGCCAGCAGGGAGGGAGAGGTAGATACGCAGTATTTT.